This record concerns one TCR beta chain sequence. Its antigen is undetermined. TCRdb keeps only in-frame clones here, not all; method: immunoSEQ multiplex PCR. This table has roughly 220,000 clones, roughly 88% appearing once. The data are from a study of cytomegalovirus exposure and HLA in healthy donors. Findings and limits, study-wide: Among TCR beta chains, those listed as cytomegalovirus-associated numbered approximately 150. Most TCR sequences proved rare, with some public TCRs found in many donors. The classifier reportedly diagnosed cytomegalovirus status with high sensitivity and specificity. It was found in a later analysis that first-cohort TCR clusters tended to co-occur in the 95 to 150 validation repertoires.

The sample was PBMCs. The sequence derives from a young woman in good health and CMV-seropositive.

CDR3 in amino acids: CASSSRNYGYTF. The CDR3 DNA is TGTGCCAGCAGTTCCAGGAACTATGGCTACACCTTC. The genes are TRBV27 and TRBJ1-2; unclear D gene. V lost 4 bases and J lost 2, with 5 bases in between. The CDR3 is made up of 12 amino acids. The germline V gene has CDR1 MNHEY and CDR2 SMNVEV (reference sequence).